The present T cell receptor beta chain was sequenced within a study of shared clonotypes between healthy human individuals (dated by TCRdb to about 2020). Regarding the complete study: A few men and two women, aged 18 to 49 years, made up the cohort. Different laboratories and diverse techniques were used to prepare libraries and sequence TCR repertoires, to increase sequencing depth and limit assay-specific biases. Blood TCR repertoires of a handful of healthy adults were deeply sequenced to estimate repertoire size and the extent of clonotype sharing between individuals. Leukapheresis yielded between about 0.94 and 9.5 billion PBMCs per donor. Per donor, three plates each were used for CD4 naive and CD4 memory, two for CD8 naive, and one for CD8 memory.

Results the study describes overall, beyond this receptor: Higher generation probabilities were observed for clonotypes shared by all four sorted-subset donors than for non-shared clonotypes. When a handful of donors were compared, the shared fraction of clonotypes was 5% to 6.5% for naive CD4, less than 4% for naive CD8, roughly 2.5% for memory CD4, and 0.35% to 0.4% for memory CD8. Pairwise subsampling led to the expectation that sequencing depth would affect the degree of clonotype sharing among donors. Estimated clonotype richness was generally larger for naive than for memory subsets. The genetic and exposure-history diversity represented was limited by the small number of donors. Rarefaction of sorted-subset datasets indicated incomplete sequencing despite the large sequencing depth. Sampling was restricted to blood, and TCR repertoires in tissue are likely to differ from TCR repertoires in blood.

Using the deep immunoSEQ assay, TCR CDR3 regions were amplified from genomic DNA by multiplex PCR. Genomic DNA extracted from each cell subset was distributed evenly over all wells of several immunoSEQ 96-well plates, and each plate served as one replicate. For sorted subsets, each replicate PCR was loaded with approximately 190 ng genomic DNA, equivalent to approximately 33,000 T cell genomes. Purified libraries were quantified with a Qubit 3.0 fluorometer, sized on a Bioanalyzer 2100, and re-quantified with the KAPA Library Quantification kit. Every immunoSEQ 96-well plate was sequenced on a separate single-read 150-cycle Illumina NextSeq 550 flow cell. The authors' pipeline ran thus. Because the immunoSEQ output included only junctional sequences and no quality scores, the filtering could not be the same as the filtering used for full-length reads. To assign V/J genes and CDR3, sequences were annotated using PyIR, a Python wrapper for IgBLAST v1.9, with IMGT germline references. Reads were filtered out if the reads had weak V/J assignments (E-value above 1e-6), no CDR3, stop codons, out-of-frame junctions, or ambiguous translated residues. V3J clonotypes were defined as sequences sharing the same inferred V gene, J gene, and CDR3 amino acid sequence. Percentage overlap between repertoires was calculated by dividing the number of shared unique clonotypes by the size of the smaller repertoire. RTK rarefaction, the Chao1 estimator, and Recon v2.1 estimates of unobserved clonotypes were used to assess repertoire richness. Generation probabilities for all TCRbeta clonotypes obtained by the gDNA method from a handful of donors were computed using OLGA. TCRdb obtained this table from immuneACCESS and retained in-frame rearrangements with V and J assigned. These tables miss some clones; where compared with another copy, unresolved V genes account for less than half of the shortfall, and the remainder is unexplained. V, J and clone size are taken as reported in that table, and D and trimming were inferred from the DNA itself. In all, the sample holds around 700,000 clones, and around 73% of those were seen once. The top ten clonotypes cover around 2% of the sample.

The CDR3 runs 16 residues from the cysteine to the phenylalanine. Only CDR3 DNA is held: 48 bases, read in frame from base 1. According to the germline V gene, CDR1 reads SGHTA and CDR2 reads FQGNSA. Clipping removes 5 bases from V and 6 bases from J, with 13 as the unmatched junction base count. Healthy HIV-negative adults with no recently reported acute infections or vaccinations were included as donors. Only Caucasian adults living in Nashville, Tennessee, USA were represented among the donors. CD4+ T cells were enriched by magnetic negative selection, after which naive cells were positively selected on CD45RA and the negative fraction was taken as the memory subset. After blood collection by leukapheresis, PBMCs were isolated using Ficoll-Histopaque density gradient centrifugation and then cryopreserved in the vapor phase of liquid nitrogen. Purity and quantity of every magnetically sorted T cell population were checked by analytical flow cytometry. Genomic DNA was isolated from each sorted fraction and quantified by UV absorbance on a Nanodrop 2000c.

Comments on this clone: The antigen it binds to is not known. No per-base quality is available; no much larger clone lies one base away.

Sequenced: memory CD4+ T cells sorted from blood. The label giving this sample's cell subset or site can be read as: CD45RA-negative fraction. The receptor comes from a young woman in good health. In this chain, TRBV7-2 is recombined with TRBJ2-7; 10 bases in the junction line up with TRBD1. The CDR3 here reads CASSHPGTGVRGEQYF. In nucleotide form, the sequence is TGTGCCAGCAGCCACCCCGGGACAGGGGTGAGGGGCGAGCAGTACTTC.